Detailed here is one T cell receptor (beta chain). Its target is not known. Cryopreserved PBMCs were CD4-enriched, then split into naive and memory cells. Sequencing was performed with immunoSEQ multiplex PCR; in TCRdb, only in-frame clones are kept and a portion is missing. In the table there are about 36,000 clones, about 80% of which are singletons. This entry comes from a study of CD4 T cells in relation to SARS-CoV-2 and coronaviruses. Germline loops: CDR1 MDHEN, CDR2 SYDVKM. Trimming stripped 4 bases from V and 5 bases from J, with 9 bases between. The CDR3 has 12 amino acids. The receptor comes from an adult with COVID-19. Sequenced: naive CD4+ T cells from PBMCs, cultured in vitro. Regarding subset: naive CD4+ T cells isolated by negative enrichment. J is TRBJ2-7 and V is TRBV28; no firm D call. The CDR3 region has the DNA TGTGCCAGCAGTTCGAAATATAACGAGCAGTACTTC. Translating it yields CASSSKYNEQYF.